This T cell receptor (beta chain) was captured by sequencing in a study of T cells in localized non-small cell lung cancer. TCRdb's copy holds only in-frame clones and misses some; the assay was immunoSEQ multiplex PCR. Of 25,000 to 30,000 clones detected, approximately 86% appear once; the ten largest clones hold approximately 7.5%. The study's findings and limits: Among the top 100 tumor clones, a median 57 appeared in adjacent lung. Heterogeneity remains possible, as sequencing covered one tumor region only.

There are 15 residues in the CDR3. Germline V gives CDR1 ENHRY, CDR2 SYGVKD. V was clipped by 6 bases and J by 1 base; unmatched bases: 8. A word on this clone: Its antigen is not identified.

The clonotype originates from a male donor at least 60 years old with stage I lung adenocarcinoma. The sample here was peripheral blood, taken before any cancer treatment. V usage is TRBV10-3 and J usage is TRBJ1-1, with 7 bases aligning to TRBD1. CDR3 region: CAISQQTGENTEAFF. The CDR3 DNA sequence: TGTGCCATCAGCCAGCAAACAGGGGAGAACACTGAAGCTTTCTTT.